Shown below are 20 T cell receptor beta chains from a single sample sequenced in a study of Graves' ophthalmopathy and Graves' hyperthyroidism (dated by TCRdb to the late 2010s). These reads were obtained on an Illumina HiSeq 2000. For repertoire sequencing, the TCR beta CDR3 regions were amplified from RNA transcripts. HTBI primers and the Qiagen OneStep RT-PCR kit were used in a first-round RT-PCR, which was followed by a second-round multiplex PCR, size selection and purification. TCRdb reprocessing: public reads trimmed at Q25 with fastp, clones called with MiXCR, in-frame beta chains kept. Merged by CDR3 protein, the rows form single entries marked with the most common genes and DNA. The sample table records around 400,000 distinct CDR3 sequences; roughly 21% of these occur just once. Together, the top ten hold under 3.5% of the sample. Sequencing was done on a sample of peripheral blood. The receptors derive from a woman aged 18-30 years with stable Graves' hyperthyroidism. Donor details come from another sample of the same person, matched by shared clones.

Turning to this clonotype: A much larger clone lies one base from this, so it may be a read error. The rearrangement joins TRBV9 to TRBJ1-2, with D unclear. This CDR3 comprises 12 residues. CDR1 and CDR2 from the germline V gene are SGDLS and YYNGEE. The CDR3 DNA is TGTGCCTGCAGCGTCAATGAGTACGGCTACACCTTC. Translated, it gives CACSVNEYGYTF.

This clonotype was picked up many times. J is TRBJ2-7 and V is TRBV10-3; 10 nucleotides agree with TRBD1. The trim removed 0 bases at V and 3 bases at J, leaving 8 bases unmatched. Germline V lookup: CDR1 ENHRY, CDR2 SYGVKD. The CDR3 is made up of 17 amino acids. The CDR3 DNA reads as TGTGCCATCAGTGAGTCGAGGCTCCGGGACAGGGGCTACGAGCAGTACTTC. It is translated as CAISESRLRDRGYEQYF.

Regarding this clonotype: This could be a read error, since a much larger clone is one nucleotide away. The chain is built from TRBV19 and TRBJ1-1, with D hard to call. Trimming cost V 11 bases and J 10 bases, with 17 bases left between them. This CDR3 is built from 11 residues. Germline values: CDR1 LNHDA, CDR2 SQIVND (reference sequence). The CDR3 region has the DNA TGTGCCTCAGGATGGAAGGAGTCAGCTTTCTTT. Translated: CASGWKESAFF.

This clonotype was counted ten times or more. This chain joins TRBV20-1 and TRBJ2-7; 11 positions agree with TRBD2. Germline V CDR1 and CDR2: DFQATT, SNEGSKA (reference sequence). V gave up 0 bases and J gave up 3 bases; unmatched junction bases: 4. This CDR3 has 15 amino acids. CDR3 DNA: TGCAGTGCTAGAGATGTACTAGCGGGAGACTACGAGCAGTACTTC. It codes for CSARDVLAGDYEQYF.

Worth noting for this clonotype: The CDR3 ends on some other residue instead of the conserved phenylalanine or tryptophan, so this is likely a read error. The chain couples TRBV6-1 to TRBJ2-5; D not certain. CDR3 size: 13 residues. Germline values: CDR1 MNHNS, CDR2 SASEGT. In DNA form, the CDR3 reads TGTGCTAGCAGGCGTACGCATCGAGAGACCCAGTACTTG. It encodes CASRRTHRETQYL.

This clonotype was seen at least ten times. This chain joins TRBV25-1 and TRBJ2-5; D remains unclear. Germline loops: CDR1 MGHDK, CDR2 SYGVNS. Trimming shortened V by 2 bases and J by 0 bases, and 7 bases separated the two germline ends. This CDR3 region has 14 residues. In DNA, the CDR3 is TGTGCCAGCAGTGAACAGAAGTACCAAGAGACCCAGTACTTC. This gives the protein CASSEQKYQETQYF. Looking up the rest from reference TRBV25-1 and TRBJ2-5 gives the full variable domain: EADIYQTPRYLVIGTGKKITLECSQTMGHDKMYWYQQDPGMELHLIHYSYGVNSTEKGDLSSESTVSRIRTEHFPLTLESARPSHTSQYLCASSEQKYQETQYFGPGTRLLVL.

This clonotype was detected ten times or more. The V call is TRBV7-8, the J call TRBJ2-2; D is unresolved. The CDR3 loop spans 13 amino acids. Germline V lookup: CDR1 SGHVS, CDR2 FQNEAQ. V lost 1 base to trimming and J lost 9 bases, with 9 bases between them. Written as DNA, the CDR3 is TGTGCCAGCAGCTTAGTTGGAGCGAGGGAGCTGTTTTTT. Translation gives CASSLVGARELFF.

Ten or more counts support this clonotype. V and J are TRBV13 and TRBJ2-7, with a possible D match to TRBD2 (5 bases). Germline loops: CDR1 PRHDT, CDR2 FYEKMQ (reference sequence). The CDR3 length is 15 residues. V shed 0 bases and J shed 2 bases, with 11 bases lying between them. The DNA for the CDR3 is TGTGCCAGCAGCTTAGGCTCTCAGCGGACCTACGAGCAGTACTTC. Translating it yields CASSLGSQRTYEQYF. Together with reference TRBV13 and TRBJ2-7, the CDR3 gives the full variable domain: AAGVIQSPRHLIKEKRETATLKCYPIPRHDTVYWYQQGPGQDPQFLISFYEKMQSDKGSIPDRFSAQQFSDYHSELNMSSLELGDSALYFCASSLGSQRTYEQYFGPGTRLTVT.

This clonotype was seen ten or more times. This chain joins TRBV12-3 or TRBV12-4 and TRBJ2-7; no reliable D call. Trimming removed 1 base from V and 3 bases from J, with 7 bases in between. The CDR3 has 13 amino acids. The CDR3 sequence: CASSLGPFYEQYF. The CDR3 DNA sequence: TGTGCCAGCAGTTTAGGACCGTTCTACGAGCAGTACTTC.

This clonotype was counted many times. This chain links TRBV20-1 with TRBJ2-7; D tentatively fits TRBD1 or TRBD2 (5 bases each). The CDR3 loop spans 14 amino acids. The V gene lost 2 bases and the J gene lost 4 bases, with 15 bases spanning the gap. Germline assignment: CDR1 DFQATT and CDR2 SNEGSKA (reference sequence). The CDR3 protein is CSARPPGRRYEQYF. The CDR3 DNA reads as TGCAGTGCTAGACCACCGGGACGGCGTTACGAGCAGTACTTC.

This clonotype was seen a single time. The chain links TRBV6-2 or TRBV6-3 to TRBJ1-2, with TRBD1 as a possible D gene (5 bases). Germline CDR1 is MNHEY and CDR2 is SVGEGT. The CDR3 totals 16 residues. V lost 4 bases to trimming and J lost 4 bases, with 19 bases between them. CDR3 nucleotides: TGTGCCAGCAGTTGGTCGGTACCCGACGGGGCCTATGGCTACACCTTC. Its translation: CASSWSVPDGAYGYTF.

This clonotype came up many times. This rearrangement joins TRBV12-3 or TRBV12-4 to TRBJ1-2; unclear D gene. CDR3 length equals 12 residues. Trimming removed 1 base from V and 4 bases from J, with 4 bases in between. The CDR3 bases are TGTGCCAGCAGTTTAGTCCTCTATGGCTACACCTTC. This translates into CASSLVLYGYTF.

This rearrangement joins TRBV30 to TRBJ1-6, with 8 bases that match TRBD1. The germline gives CDR1 GTSNPN, CDR2 SVGIG (reference sequence). V lost 3 bases to trimming and J lost 0 bases; unmatched junction nucleotides: 4. The CDR3 totals 16 residues. The chain's CDR3 is CAWRRQGSSYNSPLHF. CDR3 in DNA: TGTGCCTGGAGGAGACAGGGGAGCTCCTATAATTCACCCCTCCACTTT.

This chain uses TRBV2 with TRBJ1-2; 7 nucleotides align to TRBD1. V lost 8 bases, J lost 4 bases, and 7 bases stayed unmatched. Germline V gene data show CDR1 as SNHLY and CDR2 as FYNNEI. CDR3 length: 13 residues. DNA of the CDR3: TGTGCCAGCGTAACAGGGGAGGCCTATGGCTACACCTTC. It specifies CASVTGEAYGYTF. The full variable domain, in which reference TRBV2 and TRBJ1-2 provide the parts outside the CDR3, is EPEVTQTPSHQVTQMGQEVILRCVPISNHLYFYWYRQILGQKVEFLVSFYNNEISEKSEIFDDQFSVERPDGSNFTLKIRSTKLEDSAMYFCASVTGEAYGYTFGSGTRLTVV.

This clonotype appeared many times. The J gene is TRBJ2-5, the V gene TRBV30, with 7 nucleotides matching TRBD2. After removal of 8 bases from V and 2 bases from J, the junction contained 8 bases not matched to a gene. CDR3 length: 13 residues. Germline CDR1 is GTSNPN and CDR2 is SVGIG (reference sequence). CDR3 protein: CARGLDHQETQYF. CDR3 nucleotide sequence: TGTGCCCGCGGACTAGACCATCAAGAGACCCAGTACTTC.

Note on this clonotype: Given a much more abundant clone one base away, this may be a read error. The J gene is TRBJ1-2, the V gene TRBV30; tentatively, D is TRBD1 (6 bases). The V end lost 4 bases, the J end lost 2 bases, and 8 bases lay between the germline ends. The CDR3 is 12 amino acids. Germline V gene sequence: CDR1 GTSNPN, CDR2 SVGIG (reference sequence). CDR3 sequence (DNA): TGTGCCTGGATAGGGGGAAACTATGGCTACACCTTC. Translation: CAWIGGNYGYTF.

The rearrangement joins TRBV12-3 or TRBV12-4 to TRBJ2-2, with D possibly TRBD2 on 5 matching bases. The V and J ends lost 8 bases and 4 bases respectively, with 14 bases between them. This CDR3 contains 14 residues. The chain's CDR3 is CASCRGLLTGELFF. The CDR3 DNA reads as TGTGCCAGCTGTAGAGGACTCCTCACCGGGGAGCTGTTTTTT.

The J gene is TRBJ2-7, the V gene TRBV20-1; the D gene is possibly TRBD2 (5 bases). The V gene lost 2 bases and the J gene lost 7 bases, with 12 bases spanning the gap. Germline assignment: CDR1 DFQATT and CDR2 SNEGSKA (reference sequence). The CDR3 consists of 12 residues. CDR3 region: CSARSGVSEQYF. The CDR3 nucleotides are TGCAGTGCTAGATCCGGGGTGAGTGAGCAGTACTTC.

Many counts were recorded for this clonotype. The chain's CDR3 is CASSVGENTGELFF. The CDR3, as DNA: TGTGCCAGCAGCGTGGGGGAGAACACCGGGGAGCTGTTTTTT. The V and J genes are TRBV12-3 or TRBV12-4 and TRBJ2-2; D is tentatively TRBD1 or TRBD2 (5 bases each). V was trimmed by 6 bases and J by 1 base, leaving 9 bases between them. The CDR3 length is 14 residues.

This clonotype was found many times. CDR3 protein: CASRDSNQETQYF. The CDR3, as DNA: TGTGCTAGCCGGGACAGCAACCAAGAGACCCAGTACTTC. The gene calls are TRBV12-5 and TRBJ2-5; 7 nucleotides line up with TRBD1. The J segment lost 0 bases and the V segment lost 9 bases, leaving 4 bases of the junction unmatched. The length of the CDR3 is 13 residues. Germline CDR1 LGHNT, CDR2 FRNRAP.